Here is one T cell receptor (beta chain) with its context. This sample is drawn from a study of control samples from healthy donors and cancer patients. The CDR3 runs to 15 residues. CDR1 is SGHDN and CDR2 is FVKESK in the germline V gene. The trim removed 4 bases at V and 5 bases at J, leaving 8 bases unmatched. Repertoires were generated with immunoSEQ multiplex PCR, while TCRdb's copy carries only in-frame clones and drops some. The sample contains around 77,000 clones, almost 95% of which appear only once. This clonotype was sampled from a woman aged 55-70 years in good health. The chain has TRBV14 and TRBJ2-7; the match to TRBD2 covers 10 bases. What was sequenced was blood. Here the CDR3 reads CASSPLAGGVHEQYF. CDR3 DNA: TGTGCCAGCAGCCCGTTAGCGGGAGGCGTCCACGAGCAGTACTTC. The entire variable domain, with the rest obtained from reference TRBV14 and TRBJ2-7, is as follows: EAGVTQFPSHSVIEKGQTVTLRCDPISGHDNLYWYRRVMGKEIKFLLHFVKESKQDESGMPNNRFLAERTGGTYSTLKVQPAELEDSGVYFCASSPLAGGVHEQYFGPGTRLTVT.